These 13 T cell receptor beta chains came from one sample sequenced in a study of early T cells in non-severe SARS-CoV-2 infection. TCRdb fed the 5' RACE reads into MiXCR, producing one record per CDR3 protein. The sample shows tens of thousands of distinct CDR3 sequences, roughly 8.7% of them seen only once. Sequencing used whole blood. The receptors were gathered from an adult who was a healthcare worker with PCR-confirmed SARS-CoV-2 infection or an uninfected control (not recorded which).

In this sample, this clonotype turned up many times. This rearrangement joins TRBV7-2 to TRBJ2-4; 8 bases are shared with TRBD1. This CDR3 is built from 14 residues. The V segment lost 5 bases and the J segment 7 bases; nucleotides outside the gene matches: 7. In germline, CDR1 is SGHTA, CDR2 FQGNSA. Written as DNA, the CDR3 is TGTGCCAGCAGCCTTACGACAGGGGAGAACATTCAGTACTTC. This codes for CASSLTTGENIQYF.

The chain is built from TRBV6-5 and TRBJ2-2; D gene unclear. The germline V gene has CDR1 MNHEY and CDR2 SVGAGI. CDR3 length: 13 amino acids. V was shortened by 7 bases and J by 1 base, with 7 bases between the two germline ends. The CDR3 DNA reads TGTGCCAGCAAGGTGGGGAACACCGGGGAGCTGTTTTTT. Protein sequence: CASKVGNTGELFF.

The rearrangement uses TRBV20-1 and TRBJ2-1; the match to TRBD2 covers 7 bases. Germline V gene data show CDR1 as DFQATT and CDR2 as SNEGSKA (reference sequence). Trimming at V came to 1 base and at J to 6 bases, leaving 6 bases not matched to a gene. The CDR3 contains 14 residues. This chain's CDR3 is CSARAGTTGNEQFF. The CDR3 DNA is TGCAGTGCTAGAGCTGGGACTACCGGCAATGAGCAGTTCTTC.

V usage is TRBV7-2 and J usage is TRBJ1-1; possible D gene TRBD1, 6 bases. V lost 4 bases to trimming and J lost 4 bases, with 10 bases between them. The germline CDR1 and CDR2 sequences are SGHTA and FQGNSA. This CDR3 region has 13 residues. The CDR3 nucleotides are TGTGCCAGCAGCTCTACGACAGGCACTGAAGCTTTCTTT. It is translated as CASSSTTGTEAFF.

V gene TRBV29-1 combines with J gene TRBJ2-7; either TRBD1 or TRBD2 may supply D (5 bases each). The CDR3 covers 11 residues. Germline assignment: CDR1 SQVTM and CDR2 ANQGSEA. Trimming took 5 bases from V and 7 from J, leaving 12 bases between them. CDR3: CSVFKEGEQYF. In DNA, the CDR3 is TGCAGCGTTTTTAAAGAGGGGGAGCAGTACTTC.

This clonotype was observed at least ten times. The chain couples TRBV2 to TRBJ1-6; TRBD1 matches 11 bases. The CDR3 is 17 amino acids. With V trimmed by 3 bases and J by 9 bases, 10 bases remained unmatched. Germline V gives CDR1 SNHLY, CDR2 FYNNEI. The DNA of the CDR3 is TGTGCCAGCAGTGAGGCTTTGGACAGGGGGCGATTTTCACCCCTCCACTTT. Amino acids: CASSEALDRGRFSPLHF.

This clonotype was observed at least ten times. The CDR3 spells CSVRDGDTQYF. DNA of the CDR3: TGCAGCGTTCGTGACGGAGATACGCAGTATTTT. The chain uses TRBV29-1 and TRBJ2-3, with D unclear. The CDR3 extends over 11 amino acids. V was clipped by 5 bases and J by 5 bases, with 8 bases between them. Germline lookup yields CDR1 SQVTM and CDR2 ANQGSEA.

The rearrangement links TRBV2 to TRBJ2-2; 12 bases fit TRBD2. Trimming cost V 5 bases and J 5 bases; bases outside gene matches: 3. CDR3 length: 15 residues. CDR1 SNHLY and CDR2 FYNNEI come from the germline V gene. CDR3 nucleotides: TGTGCCAGCAGTTGGACTAGCGGGGTAACCGGGGAGCTGTTTTTT. This translates into CASSWTSGVTGELFF.

This clonotype was observed a few times. The chain employs TRBV11-2 and TRBJ1-2; 7 bases are shared with TRBD1. Germline CDR1 is SGHAT and CDR2 is FQNNGV. The CDR3 totals 15 residues. Trimming removed 5 bases from V and 5 bases from J; junction bases left unmatched: 11. CDR3 sequence (DNA): TGTGCCAGCAGCGGGATGAGGGGGCGTCGATATGGCTACACCTTC. It codes for CASSGMRGRRYGYTF.

The table lists this clonotype with many counts. V is TRBV6-5 and J is TRBJ1-1; TRBD1 is a possible D gene (6 bases). V was pared by 2 bases and J by 4 bases, with 17 bases between. Germline lookup yields CDR1 MNHEY and CDR2 SVGAGI. This CDR3 spans 16 amino acids. The CDR3 is CASSYGGQQGRTEAFF. CDR3 DNA: TGTGCCAGCAGTTACGGCGGTCAACAGGGACGCACTGAAGCTTTCTTT.

This clonotype was seen many times. The genes are TRBV9 and TRBJ2-2; TRBD1 aligns across 7 bases. Trimming at V came to 0 bases and at J to 3 bases, leaving 2 bases not matched to a gene. The germline V gene encodes CDR1 SGDLS and CDR2 YYNGEE. The CDR3 covers 15 residues. The CDR3 sequence is CASSVGGGDTGELFF. The CDR3 DNA is TGTGCCAGCAGCGTAGGAGGGGGCGACACCGGGGAGCTGTTTTTT.

The rearrangement links TRBV19 to TRBJ1-5; D is ambiguous. This CDR3 is built from 15 residues. V shed 6 bases and J shed 7 bases, with 19 bases lying between them. The germline gives CDR1 LNHDA, CDR2 SQIVND (reference sequence). The CDR3 region is CASSPGMGAGQPQHF. DNA for the CDR3: TGTGCCAGTAGCCCGGGAATGGGCGCTGGGCAGCCCCAGCATTTT.

This clonotype has ten or more counts. This chain joins TRBV2 and TRBJ2-1, with TRBD2 matching 12 bases. The CDR3 consists of 15 residues. Trimming at V came to 4 bases and at J to 7 bases, leaving 5 bases not matched to a gene. CDR1 is SNHLY and CDR2 is FYNNEI in the germline V gene. CDR3 nucleotides: TGTGCCAGCAGTGCGACTAGCGGGGGCCTAAATGAGCAGTTCTTC. It codes for CASSATSGGLNEQFF.